This TCR beta chain was recovered during a study of blood T cells in healthy people across ages. The wider study: When template switching was applied, about one barcoded beta molecule was captured per two T cells.

Germline V gene data show CDR1 as SGHRS and CDR2 as YFSETQ. The CDR3 spans 17 residues. Germline trimming cut 0 bases from V and 11 bases from J; bases unmatched to any gene: 18. PCR was performed a second time for 7 to 11 cycles using a sample-barcoded 5' primer and a J-beta primer mix. TCRdb redid the calling of the 5' RACE reads with MiXCR, one entry per CDR3 protein. The table has 2 million or so distinct CDR3 sequences, around half seen once. The donors, healthy Caucasians from Russia, were aged roughly 6 to 95. Extractions gave at least 6 micrograms of total RNA per sample. The material sequenced was blood. J is TRBJ2-5 and V is TRBV5-1; 8 bases map to TRBD1. This receptor was identified in a woman in her forties in good health. Here the CDR3 reads CASSLAGGQGARNEQYF. The CDR3 DNA sequence: TGCGCCAGCAGCTTGGCCGGGGGTCAGGGGGCTAGGAATGAGCAGTACTTC. Together with reference TRBV5-1 and TRBJ2-5, the CDR3 gives the full variable domain: KAGVTQTPRYLIKTRGQQVTLSCSPISGHRSVSWYQQTPGQGLQFLFEYFSETQRNKGNFPGRFSGRQFSNSRSEMNVSTLELGDSALYLCASSLAGGQGARNEQYFGPGTRLLVL.